Reported below is one T cell receptor beta chain. The antigen is not known. This entry comes from a study of OX40 agonist ivuxolimab in advanced cancers. Turning to the study itself: Patients were dosed intravenously with ivuxolimab at 0.01 to 10 mg/kg every 2 weeks. Dose-escalation patients had hepatocellular carcinoma, melanoma, renal cell or head and neck cancer. A mean age of roughly 60 years, range about 20 to 85, was recorded, and roughly 80% were male.

Profiling relied on immunoSEQ multiplex PCR, and the TCRdb table lists in-frame clones only, not all of them. The sample lists about 50,000 clones; 85% to 90% were seen once. Overall study results and limits: The CD4+ and CD8+ T cells in the blood had expanded clonally by week 6 at 0.1 to 3.0 mg/kg.

Trimming cost V 0 bases and J 8 bases, with 9 bases left between them. The V gene's germline CDR1 is MNHEY and CDR2 SVGAGI. The CDR3 extends over 13 amino acids. The chain carries TRBV6-5 and TRBJ2-3; D gene ambiguous. The source is an adult with an advanced solid tumor such as melanoma, head and neck, liver or kidney cancer. Sequences were derived from CD4+ or CD8+ T cells sorted from blood, sampled in a trial of the OX40 agonist ivuxolimab. The CDR3 sequence: CASSYSEWGTQYF. CDR3 in DNA: TGTGCCAGCAGTTACTCGGAGTGGGGTACGCAGTATTTT.